The TCR beta chain described here comes from a study of shared clonotypes between healthy human individuals. The protocol was immunoSEQ multiplex PCR, while the TCRdb copy is restricted to in-frame clones and leaves out a portion. The data show some 530,000 clones, 60% to 80% seen once. Germline V gives CDR1 SNHLY, CDR2 FYNNEI. CDR3 length equals 16 residues. The V end was cut by 7 bases, the J end by 0 bases, with 16 bases between. This TCR came from a woman in her thirties or forties in good health. Some clones in this sample may be carry-over from other donors' samples. Sequenced input: PBMCs. This chain joins TRBV2 and TRBJ2-1; D is ambiguous. CDR3 region: CASNGGEMSSYNEQFF. The CDR3 DNA sequence: TGTGCCAGCAATGGCGGTGAGATGAGCTCCTACAATGAGCAGTTCTTC.